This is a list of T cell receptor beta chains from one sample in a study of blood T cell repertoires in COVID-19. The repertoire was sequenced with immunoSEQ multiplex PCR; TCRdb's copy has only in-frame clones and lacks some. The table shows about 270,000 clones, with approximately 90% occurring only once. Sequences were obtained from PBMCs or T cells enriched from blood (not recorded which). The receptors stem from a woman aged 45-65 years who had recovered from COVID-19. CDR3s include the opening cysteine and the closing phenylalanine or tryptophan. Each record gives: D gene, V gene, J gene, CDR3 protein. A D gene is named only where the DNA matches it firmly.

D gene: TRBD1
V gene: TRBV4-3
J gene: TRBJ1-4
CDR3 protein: CASSQDRGHEKLFF

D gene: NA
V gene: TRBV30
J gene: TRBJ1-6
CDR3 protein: CAWSAGHLNSPLHF

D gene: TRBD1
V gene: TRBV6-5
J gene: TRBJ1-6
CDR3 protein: CASSKQGSTNSPLHF

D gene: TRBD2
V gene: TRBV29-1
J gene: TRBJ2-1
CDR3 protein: CSVGEGYGRNNEQFF

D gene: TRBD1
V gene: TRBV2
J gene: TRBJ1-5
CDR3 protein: CASRKGTESNQPQHF

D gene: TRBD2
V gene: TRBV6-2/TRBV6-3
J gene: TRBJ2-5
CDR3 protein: CASSFVGTSTETQYF

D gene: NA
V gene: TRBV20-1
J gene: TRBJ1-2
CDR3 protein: CSARGARGYTF

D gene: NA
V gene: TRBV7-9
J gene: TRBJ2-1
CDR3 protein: CASSRAGQKAAGYNEQFF

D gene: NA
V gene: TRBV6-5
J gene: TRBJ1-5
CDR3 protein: CASNQNQGQPQHF

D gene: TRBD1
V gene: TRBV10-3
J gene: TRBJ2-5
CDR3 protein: CAIRRTGIAETQYF

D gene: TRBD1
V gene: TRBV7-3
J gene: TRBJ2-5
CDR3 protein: CASSHRDRETQYF

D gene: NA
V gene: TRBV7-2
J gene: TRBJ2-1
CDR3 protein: CASSFERSSYNEQFF

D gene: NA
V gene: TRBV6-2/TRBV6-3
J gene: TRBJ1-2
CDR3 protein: CASSTPRREFRYGYTF

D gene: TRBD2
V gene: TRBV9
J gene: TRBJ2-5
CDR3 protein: CASSPRPSGFQETQYF

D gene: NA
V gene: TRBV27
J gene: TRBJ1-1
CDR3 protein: CASSLSAGAQNTEAFF

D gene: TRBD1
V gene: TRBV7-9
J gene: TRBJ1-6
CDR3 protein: CASSRQGRNSPLHF

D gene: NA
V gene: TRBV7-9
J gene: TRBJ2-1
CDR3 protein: CASSQTQVWDEQFF

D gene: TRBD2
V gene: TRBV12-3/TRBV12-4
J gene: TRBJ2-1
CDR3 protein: CASSLRGDEQFF

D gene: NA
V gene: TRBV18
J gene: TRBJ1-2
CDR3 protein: CASSPPSSANYGYTF

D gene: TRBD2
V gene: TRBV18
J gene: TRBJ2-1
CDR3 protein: CASSLRTSGINEQFF

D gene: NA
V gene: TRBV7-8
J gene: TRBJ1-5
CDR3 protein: CASSPAGQPQHF

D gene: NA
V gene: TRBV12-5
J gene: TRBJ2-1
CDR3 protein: CASGYTEFNEQFF

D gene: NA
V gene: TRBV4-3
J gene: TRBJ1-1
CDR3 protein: CASSLETGNTEAFF

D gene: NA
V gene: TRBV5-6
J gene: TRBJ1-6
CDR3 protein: CASSPDRGNSPLHF

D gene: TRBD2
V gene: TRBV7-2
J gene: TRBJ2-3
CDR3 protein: CASSLLTSDTDTQYF

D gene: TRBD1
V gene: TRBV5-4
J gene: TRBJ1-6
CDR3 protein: CASSLQTGVYSPLHF

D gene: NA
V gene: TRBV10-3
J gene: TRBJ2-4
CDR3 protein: CAISDSRGKNIQYF

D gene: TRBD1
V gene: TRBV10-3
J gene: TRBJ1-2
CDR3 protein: CAISDQRTGDYGYTF

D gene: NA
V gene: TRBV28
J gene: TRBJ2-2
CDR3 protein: CASNGQNANTGELFF

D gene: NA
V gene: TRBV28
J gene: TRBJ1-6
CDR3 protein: CASSPVPSNSPLHF

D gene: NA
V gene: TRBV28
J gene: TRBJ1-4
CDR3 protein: CASSSAGEDNEKLFF

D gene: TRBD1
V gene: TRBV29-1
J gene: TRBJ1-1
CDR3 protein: CSVRQGRGTEAFF

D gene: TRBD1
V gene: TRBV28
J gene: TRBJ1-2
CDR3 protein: CASSRTGYLNYGYTF

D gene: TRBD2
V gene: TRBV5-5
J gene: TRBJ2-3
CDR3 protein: CASSLAGGGDTQYF

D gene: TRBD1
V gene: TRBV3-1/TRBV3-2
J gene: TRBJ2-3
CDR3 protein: CASSQGNGQGTDTQYF

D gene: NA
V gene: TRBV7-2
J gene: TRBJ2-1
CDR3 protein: CASSLARLANEQFF

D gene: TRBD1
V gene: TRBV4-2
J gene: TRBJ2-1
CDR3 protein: CASSQDGTASYNEQFF

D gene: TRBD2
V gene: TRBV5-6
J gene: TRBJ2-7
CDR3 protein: CASRYLGTSGLPYEQYF

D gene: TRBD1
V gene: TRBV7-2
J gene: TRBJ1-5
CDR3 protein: CASSFTDRANQPQHF

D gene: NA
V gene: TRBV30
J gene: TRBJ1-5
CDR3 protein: CAWSSPQGNQPQHF

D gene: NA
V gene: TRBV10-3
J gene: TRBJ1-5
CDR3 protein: CAISETGTNQPQHF

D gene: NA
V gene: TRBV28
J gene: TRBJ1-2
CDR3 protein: CASSLFTGSPVGYTF